This record covers a single T cell receptor beta chain. V lost 3 bases, J lost 4 bases, and 7 bases stayed unmatched. The CDR3 consists of 16 residues. Germline lookup yields CDR1 SGDLS and CDR2 YYNGEE. These data originate in a study of technical replicates of blood from several donors. Profiling relied on immunoSEQ multiplex PCR, and the TCRdb table lists in-frame clones only, not all of them. The table shows some 80,000 clones, with about 94% occurring only once. The receptor was isolated from a human donor in good health. The material sequenced was T cells isolated from PBMCs. The chain joins TRBV9 to TRBJ2-1, with TRBD2 identical over 10 bases. The CDR3 loop reads CASSEGGTSVYNEQFF. The DNA for the CDR3 is TGTGCCAGCAGCGAGGGGGGGACTAGCGTTTACAATGAGCAGTTCTTC.